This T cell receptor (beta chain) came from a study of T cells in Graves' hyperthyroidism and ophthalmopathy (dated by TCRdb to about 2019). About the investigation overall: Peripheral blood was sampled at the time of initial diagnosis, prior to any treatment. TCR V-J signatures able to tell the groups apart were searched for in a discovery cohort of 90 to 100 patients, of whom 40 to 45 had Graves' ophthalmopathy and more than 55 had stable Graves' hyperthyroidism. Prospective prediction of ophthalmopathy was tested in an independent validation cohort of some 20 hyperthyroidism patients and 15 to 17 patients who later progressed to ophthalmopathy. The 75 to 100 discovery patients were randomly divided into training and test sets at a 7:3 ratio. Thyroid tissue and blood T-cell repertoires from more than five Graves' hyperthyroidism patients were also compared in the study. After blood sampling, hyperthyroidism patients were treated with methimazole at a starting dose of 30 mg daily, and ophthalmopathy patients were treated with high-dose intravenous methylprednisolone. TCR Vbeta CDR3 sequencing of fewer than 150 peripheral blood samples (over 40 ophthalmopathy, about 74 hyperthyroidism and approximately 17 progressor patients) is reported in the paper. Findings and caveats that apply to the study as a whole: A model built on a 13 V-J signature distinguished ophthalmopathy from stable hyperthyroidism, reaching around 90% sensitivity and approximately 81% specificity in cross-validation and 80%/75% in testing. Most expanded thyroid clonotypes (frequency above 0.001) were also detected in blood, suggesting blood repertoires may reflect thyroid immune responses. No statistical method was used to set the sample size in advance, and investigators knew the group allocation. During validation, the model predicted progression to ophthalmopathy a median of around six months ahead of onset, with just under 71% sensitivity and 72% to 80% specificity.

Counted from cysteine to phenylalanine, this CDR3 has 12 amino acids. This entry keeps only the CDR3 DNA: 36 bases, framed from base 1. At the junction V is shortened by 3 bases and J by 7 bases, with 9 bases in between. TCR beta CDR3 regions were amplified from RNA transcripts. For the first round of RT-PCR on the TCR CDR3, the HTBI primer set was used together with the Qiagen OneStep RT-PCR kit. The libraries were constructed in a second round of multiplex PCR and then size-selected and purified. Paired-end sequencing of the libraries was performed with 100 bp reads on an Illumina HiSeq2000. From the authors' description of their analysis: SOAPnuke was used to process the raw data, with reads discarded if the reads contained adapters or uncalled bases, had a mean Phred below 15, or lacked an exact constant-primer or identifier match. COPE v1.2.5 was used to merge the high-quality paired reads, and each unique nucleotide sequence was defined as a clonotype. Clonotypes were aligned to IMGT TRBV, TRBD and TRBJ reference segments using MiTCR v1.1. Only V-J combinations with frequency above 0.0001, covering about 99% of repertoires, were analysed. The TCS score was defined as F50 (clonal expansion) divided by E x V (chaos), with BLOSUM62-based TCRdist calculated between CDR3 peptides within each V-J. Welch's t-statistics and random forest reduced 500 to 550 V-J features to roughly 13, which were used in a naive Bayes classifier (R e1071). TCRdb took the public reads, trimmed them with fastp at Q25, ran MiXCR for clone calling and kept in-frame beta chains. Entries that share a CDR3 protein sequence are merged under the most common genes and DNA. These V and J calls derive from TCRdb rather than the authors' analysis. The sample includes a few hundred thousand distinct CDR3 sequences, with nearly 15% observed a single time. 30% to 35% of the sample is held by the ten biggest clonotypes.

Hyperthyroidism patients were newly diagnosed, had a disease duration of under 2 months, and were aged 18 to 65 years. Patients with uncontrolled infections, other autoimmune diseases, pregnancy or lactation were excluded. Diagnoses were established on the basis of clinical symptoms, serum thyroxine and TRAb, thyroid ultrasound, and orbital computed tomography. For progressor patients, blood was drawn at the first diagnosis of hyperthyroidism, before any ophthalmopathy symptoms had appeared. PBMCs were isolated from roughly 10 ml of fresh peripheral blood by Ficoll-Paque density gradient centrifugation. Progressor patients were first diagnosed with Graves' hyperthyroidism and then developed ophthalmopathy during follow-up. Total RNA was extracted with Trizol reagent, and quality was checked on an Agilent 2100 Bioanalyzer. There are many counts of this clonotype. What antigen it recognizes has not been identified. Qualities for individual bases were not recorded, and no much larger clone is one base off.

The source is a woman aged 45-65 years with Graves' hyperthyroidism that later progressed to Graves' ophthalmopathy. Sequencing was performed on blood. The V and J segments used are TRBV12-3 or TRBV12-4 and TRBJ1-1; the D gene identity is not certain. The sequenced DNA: TGTGCCAGCAGTTTCGAAGCCAATGAAGCTTTCTTT. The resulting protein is CASSFEANEAFF.